A selection of T cell receptor beta chains follows, all from one sample in a study of blood T cells in healthy people across ages. Each CDR3 protein is one row after TCRdb ran MiXCR on the 5' RACE reads. The sample consists of some 1.1 million distinct CDR3 sequences, around two fifths of them appearing once. Sequencing used blood. The receptors here all came from a man aged 18 to 30 in good health. CDR3s include the opening cysteine and the closing phenylalanine or tryptophan. A D gene is named only where the DNA matches it firmly. Size values are once, few and many counts, or a class for expanded clones, and some rows have none.

CDR3nt,CDR3aa,abundance,j_gene,v_gene,d_gene
TGTGCCAGCAGCCGAATGATTAGCGGGGGGTCCCAAGATACGCGGTATTTT,CASSRMISGGSQDTRYF,few,TRBJ2-3,TRBV6-1,TRBD2
TGCGCCAGCAGCCAACTAGCCAGTCCGGAGACCCAGTACTTC,CASSQLASPETQYF,few,TRBJ2-5,TRBV4-1,NA
TGTGCCAGCAGCCAACAGGGTCCCGCAGATACGCAGTATTTT,CASSQQGPADTQYF,NA,TRBJ2-3,TRBV12-3/TRBV12-4,NA
TGTGCCAGCAGTTTATCCTCCGGGACAGGGTTGGACTACACCTTC,CASSLSSGTGLDYTF,few,TRBJ1-2,TRBV28,TRBD1
TGTGCCAGCGGTGCAGGCAACCGGCTGGAGCAGTACTTC,CASGAGNRLEQYF,NA,TRBJ2-7,TRBV2,NA
TGTGCCAGCTCACCAGAAGGGACAGGGAGAGGCTACACCTTC,CASSPEGTGRGYTF,few,TRBJ1-2,TRBV18,TRBD1
TGCGCCAGCAGCCAAGAGGCGCTACGTACCTACGAGCAGTACTTC,CASSQEALRTYEQYF,few,TRBJ2-7,TRBV4-3,NA
TGCAGTGCTAGGAGCCAGCGGGGGGGGCGCTCCTACAATGAGCAGTACTTC,CSARSQRGGRSYNEQYF,NA,TRBJ2-7,TRBV20-1,TRBD2
TGCAGTGCTAGCGAGCCCACACCGGGGTACACTGAAGCTTTCTTT,CSASEPTPGYTEAFF,NA,TRBJ1-1,TRBV20-1,NA
TGTGCCAGTAGTATAGGGCAGGGGGGGTACAATGAGCAGTTCTTC,CASSIGQGGYNEQFF,few,TRBJ2-1,TRBV19,NA
TGTGCCAGCAGCCCTAAAGAGACTTTAAGACTGAGCACAGATACGCAGTATTTT,CASSPKETLRLSTDTQYF,NA,TRBJ2-3,TRBV3-1,NA
TGTGCCAGCAGTGCCCCCAATTTGCGGGGGAGTGAGCAGTTCTTC,CASSAPNLRGSEQFF,NA,TRBJ2-1,TRBV12-3/TRBV12-4,TRBD2
TGTGCCAGCACTACAGGGGCAAGCTCCTACGAGCAGTACTTC,CASTTGASSYEQYF,few,TRBJ2-7,TRBV9,TRBD1
TGTGCCTGGAGACAAAGGGGCAGGATGAACACTGAAGCTTTCTTT,CAWRQRGRMNTEAFF,NA,TRBJ1-1,TRBV30,NA
TGTGCCACCAGTGATTTCGGGACCCCCTTTTACGAGCAGTACTTC,CATSDFGTPFYEQYF,few,TRBJ2-7,TRBV24-1,NA
TGTGCCAGCAGAGGTGAGTCCTGGAGAAATGAGCAGTTCTTC,CASRGESWRNEQFF,NA,TRBJ2-1,TRBV6-5,NA
TGTGCCAGCAGCATACTGAGGGAGAGCGCTAATGAAAAACTGTTTTTT,CASSILRESANEKLFF,NA,TRBJ1-4,TRBV6-1,NA
TGTGCCAGCAGTAGACCCGGCGGGGCAAACAATGAGCGGTTCTTC,CASSRPGGANNERFF,NA,TRBJ2-1,TRBV6-2/TRBV6-3,NA
TGTGCCAGCAGCCAAGGGACTTTCTACGAGCAGTACTTC,CASSQGTFYEQYF,NA,TRBJ2-7,TRBV3-1,NA
TGTGCCAGCAGTAACAGCGGGACAGGGAAAGGAAACACCATATATTTT,CASSNSGTGKGNTIYF,NA,TRBJ1-3,TRBV6-5,TRBD1
TGCGCCAGCAGCCGCGGACAGGCACCTAACTATGGCTACACCTTC,CASSRGQAPNYGYTF,NA,TRBJ1-2,TRBV5-1,TRBD1
TGCGCCAGCGGAGAAGAGGCCCAGTACTTC,CASGEEAQYF,few,TRBJ2-5,TRBV5-1,NA
TGCAGTGCTAGGCCCGGGGGTGGCAATCAGCCCCAGCATTTT,CSARPGGGNQPQHF,NA,TRBJ1-5,TRBV20-1,NA
TGTGCCAGCAGCGTGGGGGGACTAGCGGGGGGCAATGAGCAGTTCTTC,CASSVGGLAGGNEQFF,NA,TRBJ2-1,TRBV9,TRBD2
TGTGCCAGCAGTTTAAGAGTTGGAGGGAACACTGAAGCTTTCTTT,CASSLRVGGNTEAFF,NA,TRBJ1-1,TRBV27,NA
TGCGCCAGCAGCCAAGTTCGTCCCGGATACAATGAGCAGTACTTC,CASSQVRPGYNEQYF,NA,TRBJ2-7,TRBV4-3,NA
TGTGCCAGCAGCGGAGACCTAGGGTCGGGGGAGCTGTTTTTT,CASSGDLGSGELFF,NA,TRBJ2-2,TRBV5-4,NA
TGCGCCAGCAGCCAATATACTAGCGGCCAAGAGACCCAGTACTTC,CASSQYTSGQETQYF,NA,TRBJ2-5,TRBV4-3,TRBD2
TGTGCCAGCAGGCCGACAGGGGGTCGAGAGACCCAGTACTTC,CASRPTGGRETQYF,NA,TRBJ2-5,TRBV6-5,TRBD1
TGCAGTGCTAAACGACAGGGGGCTTCTGGGGCCAACGTCCTGACTTTC,CSAKRQGASGANVLTF,NA,TRBJ2-6,TRBV20-1,TRBD1
TGTGCCAGTAGTCGTTCGCTAGGGGCGGGGCAAGATACGCAGTATTTT,CASSRSLGAGQDTQYF,NA,TRBJ2-3,TRBV19,NA
TGTGCCAGCAGCCTTAGGATCCCCTCAGATACGCAGTATTTT,CASSLRIPSDTQYF,NA,TRBJ2-3,TRBV6-2/TRBV6-3,NA
TGTGCCAGCAGTTTGGCCCTCAGGGGAGGCTCCTACAATGAGCAGTTCTTC,CASSLALRGGSYNEQFF,NA,TRBJ2-1,TRBV27,NA
TGTGCCAGCAGTTTCAACCCAGGGGGCCCCGGGGAGCTGTTTTTT,CASSFNPGGPGELFF,NA,TRBJ2-2,TRBV12-3/TRBV12-4,TRBD1
TGTGCCAGCAGCCAAGATTACCAGGCCCTAAAAATGAACACTGAAGCTTTCTTT,CASSQDYQALKMNTEAFF,NA,TRBJ1-1,TRBV14,NA
TGTGCCAGCAGTTCTCACAGGGAAGGTAACGAGCAGTACTTC,CASSSHREGNEQYF,NA,TRBJ2-7,TRBV28,NA
TGTGCCAGCAGTGCCGGTCTGGGAGCGAACACTGAAGCTTTCTTT,CASSAGLGANTEAFF,few,TRBJ1-1,TRBV6-2/TRBV6-3,NA
TGCAGTGCTGGGACAGGCCCGAGCTCCTACAATGAGCAGTACTTC,CSAGTGPSSYNEQYF,few,TRBJ2-7,TRBV20-1,TRBD1
TGCGCCAGCAGCCATCTAGCGGTGGCTACTAGCACAGATACGCAGTATTTT,CASSHLAVATSTDTQYF,NA,TRBJ2-3,TRBV4-3,TRBD2
TGCGCCAGCAGCCTGAGAGAGGACCCCGGGGATGAGCAGTTCTTC,CASSLREDPGDEQFF,few,TRBJ2-1,TRBV4-1,NA